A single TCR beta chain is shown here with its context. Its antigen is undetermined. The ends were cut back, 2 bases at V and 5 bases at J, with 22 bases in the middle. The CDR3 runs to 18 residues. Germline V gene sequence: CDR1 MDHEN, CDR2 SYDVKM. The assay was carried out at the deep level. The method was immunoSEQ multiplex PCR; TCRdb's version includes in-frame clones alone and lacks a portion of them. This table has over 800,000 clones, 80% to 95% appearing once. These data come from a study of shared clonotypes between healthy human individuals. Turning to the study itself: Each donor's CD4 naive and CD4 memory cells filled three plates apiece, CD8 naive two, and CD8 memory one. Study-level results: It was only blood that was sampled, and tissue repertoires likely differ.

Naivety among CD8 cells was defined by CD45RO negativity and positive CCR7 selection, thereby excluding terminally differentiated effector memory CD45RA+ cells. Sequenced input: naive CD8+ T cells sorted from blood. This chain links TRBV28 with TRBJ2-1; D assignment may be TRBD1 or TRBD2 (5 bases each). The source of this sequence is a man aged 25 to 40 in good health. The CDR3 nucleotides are TGTGCCAGCAGTTTACTGCCGGGCCTCAGGGACGTCGACAATGAGCAGTTCTTC. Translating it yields CASSLLPGLRDVDNEQFF.